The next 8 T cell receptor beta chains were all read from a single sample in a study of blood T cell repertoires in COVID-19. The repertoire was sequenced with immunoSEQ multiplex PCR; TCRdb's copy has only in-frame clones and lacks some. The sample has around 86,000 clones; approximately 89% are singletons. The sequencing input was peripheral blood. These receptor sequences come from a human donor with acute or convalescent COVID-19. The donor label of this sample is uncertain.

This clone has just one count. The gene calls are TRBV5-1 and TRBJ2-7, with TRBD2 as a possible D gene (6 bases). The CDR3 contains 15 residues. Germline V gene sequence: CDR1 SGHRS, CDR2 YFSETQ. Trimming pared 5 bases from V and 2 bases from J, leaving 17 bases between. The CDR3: CASSPGGGRPYEQYF. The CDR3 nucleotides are TGCGCCAGCAGTCCGGGCGGAGGGCGTCCCTACGAGCAGTACTTC.

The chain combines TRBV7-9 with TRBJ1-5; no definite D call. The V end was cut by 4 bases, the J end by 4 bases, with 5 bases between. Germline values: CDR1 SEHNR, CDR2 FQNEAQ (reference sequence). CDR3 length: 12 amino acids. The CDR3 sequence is CASSSTNQPQHF. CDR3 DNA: TGTGCCAGCAGCTCGACTAATCAGCCCCAGCATTTT.

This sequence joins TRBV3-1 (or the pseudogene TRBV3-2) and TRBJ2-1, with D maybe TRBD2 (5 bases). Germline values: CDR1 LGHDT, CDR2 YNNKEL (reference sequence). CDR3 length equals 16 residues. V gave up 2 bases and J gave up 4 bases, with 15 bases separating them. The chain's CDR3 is CASSQSVTTLYNEQFF. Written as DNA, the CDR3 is TGTGCCAGCAGCCAATCCGTGACTACCCTTTACAATGAGCAGTTCTTC.

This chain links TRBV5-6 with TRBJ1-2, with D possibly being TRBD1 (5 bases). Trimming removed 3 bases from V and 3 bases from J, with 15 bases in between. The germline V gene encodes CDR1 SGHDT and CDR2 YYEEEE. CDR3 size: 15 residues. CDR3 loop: CASSSTRQGDYGYTF. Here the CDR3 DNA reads TGTGCCAGCAGCTCCACCCGTCAGGGTGACTATGGCTACACCTTC.

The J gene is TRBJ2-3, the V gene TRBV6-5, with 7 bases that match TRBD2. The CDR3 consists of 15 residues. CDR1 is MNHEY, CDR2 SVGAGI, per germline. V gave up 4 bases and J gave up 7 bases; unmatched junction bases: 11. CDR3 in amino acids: CASSFSGAVSNTQYF. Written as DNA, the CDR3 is TGTGCCAGCAGTTTCAGCGGGGCCGTTTCAAATACGCAGTATTTT.

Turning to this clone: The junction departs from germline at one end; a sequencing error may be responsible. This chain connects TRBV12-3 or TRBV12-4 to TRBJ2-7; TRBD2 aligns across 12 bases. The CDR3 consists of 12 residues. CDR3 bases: TGTGCCAGCAGTCTAGCGGGGGGGGATATGGGCTTC. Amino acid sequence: CASSLAGGDMGF.

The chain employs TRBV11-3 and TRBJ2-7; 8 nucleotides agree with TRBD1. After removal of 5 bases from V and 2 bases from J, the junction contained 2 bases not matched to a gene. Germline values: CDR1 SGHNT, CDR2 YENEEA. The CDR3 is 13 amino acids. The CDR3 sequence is CASSRQGTYEQYF. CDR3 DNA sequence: TGTGCCAGCAGCCGACAGGGGACCTACGAGCAGTACTTC.

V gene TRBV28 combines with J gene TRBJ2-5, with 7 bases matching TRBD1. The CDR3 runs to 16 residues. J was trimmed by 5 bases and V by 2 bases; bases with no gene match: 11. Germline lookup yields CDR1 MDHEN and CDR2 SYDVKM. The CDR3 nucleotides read TGTGCCAGCAGTTTAAGGTTTTCAGGGGGTTGGGAGACCCAGTACTTC. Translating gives CASSLRFSGGWETQYF.